The T cell receptor (beta chain) under discussion was sequenced for a study of blood T cell repertoires in COVID-19. Overall study: PBMCs, B-cell-depleted T cells, or T cells were the source of the cDNA or gDNA that made up the material.

V was pared by 4 bases and J by 6 bases, with 6 bases of the junction left unmatched. CDR1 SQVTM and CDR2 ANQGSEA come from the germline V gene. The CDR3 has 12 residues. Profiling relied on immunoSEQ multiplex PCR, and the TCRdb table lists in-frame clones only, not all of them. Of approximately 200,000 clones in the sample, roughly 90% are singletons; the top ten hold approximately 4%. The study recruited exposed participants who had met a COVID-19 case within 2 weeks before entry. The chain couples TRBV29-1 to TRBJ2-7, with 7 bases fitting TRBD1. The sequenced material came from PBMCs or T cells enriched from blood (not recorded which). This clonotype was obtained from a woman in her twenties or thirties who had been exposed to COVID-19. The CDR3 region is CSVVQGTAEQYF. CDR3 bases: TGCAGCGTTGTACAGGGGACGGCCGAGCAGTACTTC.